The present T cell receptor (beta chain) was sequenced within a study of control samples from healthy donors and cancer patients. Clones were read by immunoSEQ multiplex PCR, and TCRdb kept only the in-frame ones, dropping some. The table shows 150,000 to 180,000 clones, with roughly 94% occurring only once. Trimming removed 2 bases at V and 6 bases at J, with 4 bases between. Germline values: CDR1 DFQATT, CDR2 SNEGSKA (reference sequence). This CDR3 has 11 amino acids. Material: blood. The TCR originated in a man aged 35-49 years in good health. J is TRBJ2-2 and V is TRBV20-1; D remains ambiguous. CDR3 region: CSARFAGELFF. CDR3 sequence (DNA): TGCAGTGCTAGATTTGCCGGGGAGCTGTTTTTT.